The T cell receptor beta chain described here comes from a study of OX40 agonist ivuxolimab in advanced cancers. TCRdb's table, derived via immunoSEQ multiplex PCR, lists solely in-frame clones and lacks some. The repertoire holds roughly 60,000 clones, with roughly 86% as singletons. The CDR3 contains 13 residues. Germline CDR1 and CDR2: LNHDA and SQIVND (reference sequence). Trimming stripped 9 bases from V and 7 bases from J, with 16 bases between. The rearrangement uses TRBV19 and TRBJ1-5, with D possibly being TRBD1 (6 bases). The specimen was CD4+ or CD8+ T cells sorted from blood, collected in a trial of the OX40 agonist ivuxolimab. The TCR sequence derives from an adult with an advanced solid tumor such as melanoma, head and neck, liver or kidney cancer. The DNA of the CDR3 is TGTGCCAGCTCCCCGACAGGTGGGCAGCCCCAGCATTTT. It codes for CASSPTGGQPQHF.